This T cell receptor beta chain was captured in a study of CD4 and CD8 cells across lung adenocarcinoma regions. Germline-derived CDR1 and CDR2 are LNHNV and YYDKDF (reference sequence). V was pared by 1 base and J by 11 bases, with 17 bases between. The CDR3 covers 14 residues. The patients had localized lung adenocarcinoma, a non-small cell subtype. A single record per CDR3 protein comes from TCRdb applying MiXCR to the PCR reads. Of approximately 19,000 distinct CDR3 sequences in the sample, about 53% were seen once. The rearrangement links TRBV15 to TRBJ2-5; maybe TRBD2 (5 bases). The TCR originated in a male donor with lung adenocarcinoma. The CD4 and CD8 labels of this study may be unreliable. Sequences were obtained from CD8+ T cells from the margin of a lung tumor. CDR3 coding DNA: TGTGCCACCAGCAGAGTTGAGCTGCCGTGGGAGCAGTACTTC. As protein: CATSRVELPWEQYF. The full variable domain, rest sourced from reference TRBV15 and TRBJ2-5, is DAMVIQNPRYQVTQFGKPVTLSCSQTLNHNVMYWYQQKSSQAPKLLFHYYDKDFNNEADTPDNFQSRRPNTSFCFLDIRSPGLGDTAMYLCATSRVELPWEQYFGPGTRLLVL.